This record looks at one TCR beta chain sequence and its context. Its matching antigen is unknown. At one boundary the junction diverges from the germline segment, which might be a read error. The tissue used was unsorted bulk material of about 19-33 mg. RNA and DNA were co-extracted from it with the AllPrep DNA/RNA mini kit. Donors underwent surgery for histopathologically diagnosed primary liver carcinoma. This entry belongs to a study of tumor-infiltrating lymphocytes in primary liver carcinoma. Study overall: Donors had hepatocellular carcinoma or combined HCC and intrahepatic cholangiocarcinoma.

Starting from 500 ng of total RNA, TCR beta cDNA was produced with a primer in the constant region. What produced the TCR beta libraries was three nested multiplex PCR rounds using slightly modified ARM-PCR. TRBV1-TRBV30 forward and Cbeta reverse primers drove the first two approximately 11-cycle rounds. TCRdb reprocessed the multiplex PCR reads via MiXCR and lists one record per CDR3 protein. The data contain about 120,000 distinct CDR3 sequences, less than 75% of them seen just once; the ten biggest clones take up more than 8%. Notes on the study in general: Tumors had a significantly higher top-250-clone fraction than blood (p = 0.039). Reduced overlap was seen in tumor-adjacent and tumor-blood pairs versus tumor region pairs.

The germline gives CDR1 SGHAT, CDR2 FQDESV (reference sequence). This CDR3 spans 16 amino acids. This TCR derives from a woman aged 55-70 years with primary liver carcinoma and hepatitis B virus infection. Input material: tumor-adjacent normal liver tissue. The chain recombines TRBV11-1 with TRBJ2-5; D possibly corresponds to TRBD2 (5 bases). CDR3 sequence (DNA): TGTGCCAGCAGCTTAGGACTGGACGTCTCACTAGAGGCCCAGTACTTC. This gives the protein CASSLGLDVSLEAQYF. Looking up the rest from reference TRBV11-1 and TRBJ2-5 gives the full variable domain: EAEVAQSPRYKITEKSQAVAFWCDPISGHATLYWYRQILGQGPELLVQFQDESVVDDSQLPKDRFSAERLKGVDSTLKIQPAELGDSAMYLCASSLGLDVSLEAQYFGPGTRLLVL.